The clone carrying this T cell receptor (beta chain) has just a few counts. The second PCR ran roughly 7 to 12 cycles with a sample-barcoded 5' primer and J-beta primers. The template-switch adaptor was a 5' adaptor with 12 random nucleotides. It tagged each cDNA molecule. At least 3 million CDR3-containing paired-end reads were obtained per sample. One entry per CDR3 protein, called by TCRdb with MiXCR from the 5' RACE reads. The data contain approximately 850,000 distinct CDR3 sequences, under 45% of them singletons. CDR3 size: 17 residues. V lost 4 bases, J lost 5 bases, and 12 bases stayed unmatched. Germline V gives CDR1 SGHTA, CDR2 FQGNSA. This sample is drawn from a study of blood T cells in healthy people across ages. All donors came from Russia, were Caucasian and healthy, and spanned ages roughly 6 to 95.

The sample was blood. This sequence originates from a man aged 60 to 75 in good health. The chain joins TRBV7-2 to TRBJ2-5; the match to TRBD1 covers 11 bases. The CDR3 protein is CASSSLVGTGGTETQYF. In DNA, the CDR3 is TGTGCCAGCAGCTCCCTGGTGGGGACAGGGGGTACGGAGACCCAGTACTTC.